A single sample gave rise to the 24 T cell receptor beta chains below, sequenced in a study of cytomegalovirus exposure and HLA in healthy donors. Primers for the PCR totalled 60 Vbeta and 13 Jbeta. Assay used: immunoSEQ multiplex PCR; TCRdb lists only in-frame clones, some missing. The repertoire table contains some 120,000 clones. Sequenced material: PBMCs. These receptors came from a man aged 30 to 39 in good health and CMV-seronegative.

The CDR3, as DNA: TGTGCCAGCAGCACCCGACCGGGACAGACCCTGAACACTGAAGCTTTCTTT. This translates into CASSTRPGQTLNTEAFF. The J gene is TRBJ1-1, the V gene TRBV11-2; 7 bases map to TRBD1. Germline V gene lookup returns CDR1 SGHAT and CDR2 FQNNGV. The CDR3 loop spans 17 amino acids. Trimming removed 5 bases from V and 0 bases from J; junction bases left unmatched: 12.

This sequence joins TRBV5-1 and TRBJ2-6; perhaps TRBD1 as D (5 bases). Trimming pared 5 bases from V and 0 bases from J, leaving 12 bases between. CDR1 is SGHRS, CDR2 YFSETQ, per germline. The length of the CDR3 is 16 residues. This CDR3 reads CASSFTGLSGANVLTF. The CDR3 region has the DNA TGCGCCAGCAGTTTTACAGGTCTCTCTGGGGCCAACGTCCTGACTTTC.

J is TRBJ2-5 and V is TRBV7-7, with 7 bases aligning to TRBD1. The CDR3 length is 15 residues. Germline lookup yields CDR1 SSHAT and CDR2 FNYEAQ (reference sequence). Unmatched junction bases numbered 7, after V lost 4 bases and J lost 2 bases. The CDR3 region has the DNA TGTGCCAGCAGCTCGACCGGGACAGCTCAAGAGACCCAGTACTTC. Its protein is CASSSTGTAQETQYF.

This chain connects TRBV6-5 to TRBJ2-1; D not certain. This CDR3 contains 15 residues. Germline V gives CDR1 MNHEY, CDR2 SVGAGI. Deletions cut 5 bases from V and 2 bases from J, with 13 bases between. The CDR3 nucleotides are TGTGCCAGCAGTCAGTACAGTCCTCCCTACAATGAGCAGTTCTTC. This translates into CASSQYSPPYNEQFF.

The chain links TRBV9 to TRBJ2-1; perhaps TRBD1 as D (6 bases). The germline gives CDR1 SGDLS, CDR2 YYNGEE. Trimming cost V 7 bases and J 5 bases, with 19 bases left between them. This CDR3 spans 15 amino acids. For the CDR3, the DNA is TGTGCCAGCGGAGAAACAGGGCTGAGGAACAATGAGCAGTTCTTC. Amino acid sequence: CASGETGLRNNEQFF.

The chain uses TRBV6-5 and TRBJ1-4, with 9 bases that match TRBD1. J was trimmed by 5 bases and V by 5 bases; bases with no gene match: 3. From germline, CDR1 is MNHEY and CDR2 SVGAGI. This CDR3 comprises 14 residues. CDR3 in amino acids: CASSRDRENEKLFF. Here the CDR3 DNA reads TGTGCCAGCAGTCGGGACAGGGAGAATGAAAAACTGTTTTTT.

The rearrangement joins TRBV6-5 to TRBJ1-2, with 7 bases matching TRBD1. The CDR3 spans 14 residues. J gave up 8 bases and V 2 bases, and 8 bases lay outside the gene matches. CDR1 is MNHEY and CDR2 is SVGAGI in the germline V gene. In DNA, the CDR3 is TGTGCCAGCAGTTACGACAGGGCAGTCGGGGGCTACACCTTC. The encoded protein is CASSYDRAVGGYTF.

The CDR3 nucleotides read TGTGCCAGCAGAGGTAGTCGGCAGGGGGCGAATGAGCAGTTCTTC. Protein: CASRGSRQGANEQFF. This chain joins TRBV28 and TRBJ2-1; 8 bases match TRBD1. The CDR3 loop spans 15 amino acids. The ends lost 6 bases at V and 7 bases at J; junction bases unmatched: 11. CDR1 and CDR2 from the germline V gene are MDHEN and SYDVKM.

The genes are TRBV5-6 and TRBJ1-5, with TRBD1 as a possible D gene (5 bases). In germline, CDR1 is SGHDT, CDR2 YYEEEE. Trimming cost V 0 bases and J 7 bases, with 11 bases left between them. This CDR3 spans 14 amino acids. CDR3 residues: CASSLVGGGQPQHF. CDR3 bases: TGTGCCAGCAGCTTGGTCGGGGGAGGACAGCCCCAGCATTTT.

The rearrangement joins TRBV14 to TRBJ2-5, with 7 bases that match TRBD1. Gene TRBJ2-7 matches the end of the DNA better, so the J call may be wrong. Germline V CDR1 and CDR2: SGHDN, FVKESK. The CDR3 sequence is 13 residues long. The CDR3 sequence: CASSLTGAGEQYF. The CDR3 DNA is TGTGCCAGCAGTCTAACAGGGGCCGGCGAGCAGTACTTC.

The DNA of the CDR3 is TGCGCCAGCAGCTGGACAGGGCTGGGCACCGGGGAGCTGTTTTTT. It encodes CASSWTGLGTGELFF. The genes are TRBV5-1 and TRBJ2-2; 8 bases agree with TRBD1. The CDR3 extends over 15 amino acids. The V gene's germline CDR1 is SGHRS and CDR2 YFSETQ. With 3 bases clipped from V and 4 bases from J, the junction kept 5 bases outside the gene matches.

This chain connects TRBV5-4 to TRBJ2-1; the D gene is possibly TRBD1 (6 bases). The CDR3 loop spans 16 amino acids. Germline V gene lookup returns CDR1 SGHNT and CDR2 YYREEE (reference sequence). V lost 4 bases and J 3 bases, leaving 17 bases between the germline ends. The CDR3 DNA reads as TGTGCCAGCAGCGAACGAGGACAGCCTAACTACAATGAGCAGTTCTTC. Encoded protein: CASSERGQPNYNEQFF.

The chain recombines TRBV28 with TRBJ1-2; 7 nucleotides agree with TRBD1. Germline-derived CDR1 and CDR2 are MDHEN and SYDVKM. The CDR3 runs 15 residues. The V gene end was trimmed by 6 bases and the J gene end by 4 bases; junction bases not matched to a gene: 11. The CDR3 loop is CASSRRQGNFYGYTF. In DNA form, the CDR3 reads TGTGCCAGCAGCCGTAGACAGGGAAACTTCTATGGCTACACCTTC.

As DNA, the CDR3 is TGTGCCAGCAGCCGTTTAACAGGGTTTTCCTACGAGCAGTACTTC. This sequence encodes CASSRLTGFSYEQYF. The V call is TRBV13, the J call TRBJ2-5, with a weak D call TRBD1 (6 bases). The last part of the DNA fits TRBJ2-7 better; the J call may be wrong. The V gene's germline CDR1 is PRHDT and CDR2 FYEKMQ (reference sequence). CDR3 length: 15 residues.

In regard to this clone: At one boundary the junction diverges from the germline segment, which might be a read error. This sequence joins TRBV5-1 and TRBJ2-1; TRBD2 aligns across 9 bases. The CDR3 totals 14 residues. CDR1 is SGHRS and CDR2 is YFSETQ in the germline V gene. The CDR3 DNA is TGCGCCAGCAGCTTGGTCATAGCGGGAGCCGGCGTGATCTTC. Residues: CASSLVIAGAGVIF.

The chain carries TRBV5-4 and TRBJ1-3; D is unclear. The germline V gene has CDR1 SGHNT and CDR2 YYREEE (reference sequence). This CDR3 spans 14 amino acids. V was shortened by 4 bases and J by 0 bases, with 8 bases between the two germline ends. The CDR3 is CASSAAFSGNTIYF. In DNA, the CDR3 is TGTGCCAGCAGCGCGGCATTCTCTGGAAACACCATATATTTT.

By frequency, this clone is medium-sized. Additional DNA sequences in this sample encode the identical CDR3. The rearrangement uses TRBV4-3 and TRBJ2-6; D call uncertain. V was clipped by 0 bases and J by 0 bases, with 6 bases between them. From germline, CDR1 is LGHNA and CDR2 YSLEER. The CDR3 length is 16 residues. The CDR3 nucleotides read TGCGCCAGCAGCCAAGAGACGGGCTCTGGGGCCAACGTCCTGACTTTC. Translated: CASSQETGSGANVLTF.

This rearrangement joins TRBV10-2 to TRBJ1-1; 7 bases fit TRBD1. CDR1 is WSHSY and CDR2 is SAAADI in the germline V gene. CDR3 length equals 12 residues. V was clipped by 2 bases and J by 7 bases; unmatched bases: 1. The CDR3 region is CASSETGDEAFF. CDR3 sequence (DNA): TGCGCCAGCAGTGAGACAGGGGATGAAGCTTTCTTT.

The chain uses TRBV28 and TRBJ2-5; a possible D gene is TRBD1 (6 bases). CDR1 and CDR2 from the germline V gene are MDHEN and SYDVKM. Trimming cost V 2 bases and J 4 bases, with 11 bases left between them. This CDR3 spans 14 amino acids. The CDR3 coding sequence is TGTGCCAGCAGTTTACGACAGGACGGAGAGACCCAGTACTTC. Translated: CASSLRQDGETQYF.

This chain connects TRBV6-5 to TRBJ2-1, with D tentatively TRBD1 (5 bases). Germline CDR1 reads MNHEY; CDR2 reads SVGAGI. CDR3 length equals 13 residues. V was clipped by 4 bases and J by 9 bases, with 13 bases between them. The CDR3 DNA sequence: TGTGCCAGCAGTTCTGCAGGGCGGAGTGAGCAGTTCTTC. It is translated as CASSSAGRSEQFF.

CDR3: CASSTLRGQSEAFF. The CDR3 nucleotides are TGTGCCAGCAGCACGTTGCGGGGTCAGTCTGAAGCTTTCTTT. The J gene is TRBJ1-1, the V gene TRBV7-2; D is unresolved. Germline V gene lookup returns CDR1 SGHTA and CDR2 FQGNSA. The CDR3 covers 14 residues. Trimming took off 5 bases at V and 6 bases at J, with 16 bases between the two ends.

This CDR3 is CASSLGFLAGEQYF. The CDR3 bases are TGTGCCAGCAGCTTGGGCTTCCTCGCGGGCGAGCAGTACTTC. The rearrangement uses TRBV11-2 and TRBJ2-7, with D tentatively TRBD2 (5 bases). The CDR3 contains 14 residues. Between the trimmed V and J ends, which lost 3 bases and 6 bases, there was a span of 15 bases. Per germline, CDR1 SGHAT and CDR2 FQNNGV. The full variable domain, rest sourced from reference TRBV11-2 and TRBJ2-7, is EAGVAQSPRYKIIEKRQSVAFWCNPISGHATLYWYQQILGQGPKLLIQFQNNGVVDDSQLPKDRFSAERLKGVDSTLKIQPAKLEDSAVYLCASSLGFLAGEQYFGPGTRLTVT.

The chain links TRBV5-1 to TRBJ2-7; TRBD2 matches at 11 bases. The germline V gene has CDR1 SGHRS and CDR2 YFSETQ. The CDR3 is 15 amino acids. The V gene end was trimmed by 2 bases and the J gene end by 4 bases; junction bases not matched to a gene: 5. CDR3 residues: CASSFGTSGEYEQYF. The CDR3 DNA is TGCGCCAGCAGCTTCGGGACTAGCGGCGAGTACGAGCAGTACTTC.

The chain carries TRBV9 and TRBJ2-1; 7 nucleotides match TRBD1. This CDR3 has 15 residues. V was clipped by 3 bases and J by 4 bases; unmatched bases: 7. Germline assignment: CDR1 SGDLS and CDR2 YYNGEE. The CDR3 is CASSETGDRYNEQFF. In DNA, the CDR3 is TGTGCCAGCAGCGAAACAGGGGATCGGTACAATGAGCAGTTCTTC.